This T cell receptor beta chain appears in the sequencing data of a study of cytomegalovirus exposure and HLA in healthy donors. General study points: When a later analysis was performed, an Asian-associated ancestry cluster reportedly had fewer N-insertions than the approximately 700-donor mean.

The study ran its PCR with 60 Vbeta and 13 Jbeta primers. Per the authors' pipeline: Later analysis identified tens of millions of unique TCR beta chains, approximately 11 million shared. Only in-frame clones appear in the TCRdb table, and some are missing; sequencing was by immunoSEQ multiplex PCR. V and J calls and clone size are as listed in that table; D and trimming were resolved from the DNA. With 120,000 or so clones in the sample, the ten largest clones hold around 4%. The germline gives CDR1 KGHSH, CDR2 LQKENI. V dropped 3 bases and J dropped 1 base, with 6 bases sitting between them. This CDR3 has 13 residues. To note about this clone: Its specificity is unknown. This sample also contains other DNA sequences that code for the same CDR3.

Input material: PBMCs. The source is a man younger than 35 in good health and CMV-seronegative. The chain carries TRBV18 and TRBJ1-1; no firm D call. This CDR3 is CASSPGGNTEAFF. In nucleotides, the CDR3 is TGTGCCAGCTCACCCGGAGGGAACACTGAAGCTTTCTTT.